These 4 T cell receptor beta chains originate from one sample sequenced in a study of beta chain features in type 1 diabetes. Study observations and caveats: Across all four CD4+ subsets, people with type 1 diabetes showed modestly shorter TCRB CDR3s.

Expressed TCRB transcripts were sequenced because the isolated RNA had all been reverse transcribed beforehand. Assay: immunoSEQ multiplex PCR; the TCRdb copy retains only in-frame clones and omits some. The repertoire holds 600,000 or so clones, with around an eighth as singletons. Their antigens remain unidentified. Material for sequencing was naive CD4+ T cells from blood. The receptors were gathered from a man aged 18 to 30 with type 1 diabetes.

The V and J genes are TRBV11-2 and TRBJ2-3; D unclear. Trimming stripped 2 bases from V and 5 bases from J, with 5 bases between. The V gene's germline CDR1 is SGHAT and CDR2 FQNNGV. The CDR3 contains 12 residues. CDR3 sequence (DNA): TGTGCCAGCAGCTTAAGGGAAGATACGCAGTATTTT. It is translated as CASSLREDTQYF.

As to this clone: The same CDR3 also results from other DNA sequences found in this sample. The chain employs TRBV29-1 and TRBJ1-1, with D unclear. The CDR3 has 14 amino acids. Germline-derived CDR1 and CDR2 are SQVTM and ANQGSEA. Trimming pared 0 bases from V and 0 bases from J, leaving 8 bases between. CDR3 coding DNA: TGCAGCGTTGAAGATACGGGATTGAACACTGAAGCTTTCTTT. This codes for CSVEDTGLNTEAFF.

This rearrangement joins TRBV2 to TRBJ1-5; D not certain. Germline V gene lookup returns CDR1 SNHLY and CDR2 FYNNEI. V dropped 4 bases and J dropped 0 bases, with 4 bases sitting between them. The CDR3 runs to 13 residues. CDR3 sequence (DNA): TGTGCCAGCAGTGGCCCTAGCAATCAGCCCCAGCATTTT. This gives the protein CASSGPSNQPQHF.

In this sample, this clone turned up a few times. The V call is TRBV30, the J call TRBJ2-3; 7 bases align to TRBD2. With 2 bases clipped from V and 5 bases from J, the junction kept 13 bases outside the gene matches. Germline V lookup: CDR1 GTSNPN, CDR2 SVGIG (reference sequence). This CDR3 has 16 amino acids. CDR3 loop: CAWSKGTTLKGDTQYF. The CDR3 bases are TGTGCCTGGAGTAAAGGGACTACCCTCAAGGGAGATACGCAGTATTTT.